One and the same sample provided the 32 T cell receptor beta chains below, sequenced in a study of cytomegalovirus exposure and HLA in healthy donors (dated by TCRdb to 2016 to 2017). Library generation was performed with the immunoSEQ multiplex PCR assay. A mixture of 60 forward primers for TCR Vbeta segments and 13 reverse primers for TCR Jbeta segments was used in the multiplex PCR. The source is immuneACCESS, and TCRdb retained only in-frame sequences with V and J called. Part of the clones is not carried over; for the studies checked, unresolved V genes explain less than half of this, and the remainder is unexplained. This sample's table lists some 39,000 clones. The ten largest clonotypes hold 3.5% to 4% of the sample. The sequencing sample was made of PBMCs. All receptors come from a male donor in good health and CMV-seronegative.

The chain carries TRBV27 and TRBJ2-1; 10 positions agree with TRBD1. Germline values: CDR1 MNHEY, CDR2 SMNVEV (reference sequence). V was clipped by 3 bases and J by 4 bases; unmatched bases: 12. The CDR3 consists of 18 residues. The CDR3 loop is CASSLGQGYGPAYNEQFF. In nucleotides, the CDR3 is TGTGCCAGCAGTTTGGGACAGGGGTACGGACCAGCTTACAATGAGCAGTTCTTC.

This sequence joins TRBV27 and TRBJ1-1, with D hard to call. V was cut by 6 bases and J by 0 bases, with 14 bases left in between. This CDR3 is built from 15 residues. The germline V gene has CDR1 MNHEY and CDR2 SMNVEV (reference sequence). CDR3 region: CASSPYADLNTEAFF. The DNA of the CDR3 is TGTGCCAGCAGCCCTTATGCAGACTTGAACACTGAAGCTTTCTTT.

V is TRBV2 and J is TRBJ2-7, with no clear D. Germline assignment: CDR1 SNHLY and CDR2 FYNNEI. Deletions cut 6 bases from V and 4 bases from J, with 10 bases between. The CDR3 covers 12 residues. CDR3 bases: TGTGCCAGCAGGCCGGAGATTTACGAGCAGTACTTC. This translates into CASRPEIYEQYF.

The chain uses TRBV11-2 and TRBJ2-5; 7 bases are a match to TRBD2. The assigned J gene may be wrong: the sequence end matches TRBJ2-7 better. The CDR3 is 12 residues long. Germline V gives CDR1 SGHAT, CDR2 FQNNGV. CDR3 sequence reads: CASSSLAFEQYF. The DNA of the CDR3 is TGTGCCAGCAGCTCACTAGCGTTCGAGCAGTACTTC.

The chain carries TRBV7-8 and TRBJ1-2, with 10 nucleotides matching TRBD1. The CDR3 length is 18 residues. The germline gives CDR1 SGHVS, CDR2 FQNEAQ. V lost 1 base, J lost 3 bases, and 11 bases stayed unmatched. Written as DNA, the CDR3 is TGTGCCAGCAGCTTAGGTAACACCCCCGGACAGGGGGACTATGGCTACACCTTC. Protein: CASSLGNTPGQGDYGYTF. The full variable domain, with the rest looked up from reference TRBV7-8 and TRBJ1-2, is GAGVSQSPRYKVAKRGQDVALRCDPISGHVSLFWYQQALGQGPEFLTYFQNEAQLDKSGLPSDRFFAERPEGSVSTLKIQRTQQEDSAVYLCASSLGNTPGQGDYGYTFGSGTRLTVV.

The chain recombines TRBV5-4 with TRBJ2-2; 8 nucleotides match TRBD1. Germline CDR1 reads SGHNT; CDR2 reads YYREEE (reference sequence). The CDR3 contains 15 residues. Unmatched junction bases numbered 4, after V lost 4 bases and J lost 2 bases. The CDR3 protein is CASSPGQGNTGELFF. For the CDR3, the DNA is TGTGCCAGCAGCCCCGGACAGGGAAACACCGGGGAGCTGTTTTTT.

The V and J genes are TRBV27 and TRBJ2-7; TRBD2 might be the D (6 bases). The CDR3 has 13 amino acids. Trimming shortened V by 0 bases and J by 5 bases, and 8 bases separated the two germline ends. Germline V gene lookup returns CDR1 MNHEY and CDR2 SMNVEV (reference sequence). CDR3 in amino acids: CASSLSGTHEQYF. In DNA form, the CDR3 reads TGTGCCAGCAGTTTATCGGGGACTCACGAGCAGTACTTC.

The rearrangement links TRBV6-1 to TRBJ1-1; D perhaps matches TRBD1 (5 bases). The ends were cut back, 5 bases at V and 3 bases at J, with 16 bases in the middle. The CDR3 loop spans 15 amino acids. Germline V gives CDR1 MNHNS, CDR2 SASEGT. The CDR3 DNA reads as TGTGCCAGCAGTCCAAGGGGTTCTAGTTACACTGAAGCTTTCTTT. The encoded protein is CASSPRGSSYTEAFF.

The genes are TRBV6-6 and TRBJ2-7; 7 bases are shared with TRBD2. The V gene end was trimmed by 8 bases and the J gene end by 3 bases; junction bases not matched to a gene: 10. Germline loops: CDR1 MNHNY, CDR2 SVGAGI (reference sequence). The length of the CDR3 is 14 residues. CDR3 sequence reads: CASGPLADLYEQYF. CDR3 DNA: TGTGCCAGCGGGCCGCTAGCGGATCTCTACGAGCAGTACTTC.

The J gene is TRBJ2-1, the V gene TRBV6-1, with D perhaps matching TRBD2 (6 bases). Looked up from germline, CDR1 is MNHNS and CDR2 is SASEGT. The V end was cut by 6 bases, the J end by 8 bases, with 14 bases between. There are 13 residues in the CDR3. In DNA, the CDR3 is TGTGCCAGCAGGCGGGACTCTCTGGATGAGCAGTTCTTC. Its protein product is CASRRDSLDEQFF.

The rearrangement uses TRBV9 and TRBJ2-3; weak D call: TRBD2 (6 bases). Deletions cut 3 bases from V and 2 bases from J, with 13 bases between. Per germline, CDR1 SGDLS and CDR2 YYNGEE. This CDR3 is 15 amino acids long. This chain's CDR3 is CASSARGLNTDTQYF. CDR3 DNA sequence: TGTGCCAGCAGCGCCCGGGGACTTAACACAGATACGCAGTATTTT. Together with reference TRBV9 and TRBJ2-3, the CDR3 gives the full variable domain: DSGVTQTPKHLITATGQRVTLRCSPRSGDLSVYWYQQSLDQGLQFLIQYYNGEERAKGNILERFSAQQFPDLHSELNLSSLELGDSALYFCASSARGLNTDTQYFGPGTRLTVL.

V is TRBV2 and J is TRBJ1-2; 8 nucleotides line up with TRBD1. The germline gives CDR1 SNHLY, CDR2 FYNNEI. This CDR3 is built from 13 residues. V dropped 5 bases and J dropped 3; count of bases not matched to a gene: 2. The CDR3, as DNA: TGTGCCAGCAGTTCGGACAGGGACTATGGCTACACCTTC. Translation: CASSSDRDYGYTF.

CDR3 in amino acids: CASSLVNRENTEAFF. Written as DNA, the CDR3 is TGTGCCAGCAGCTTGGTCAACAGGGAGAACACTGAAGCTTTCTTT. V is TRBV5-6 and J is TRBJ1-1, with a weak D call TRBD1 (6 bases). V was shortened by 0 bases and J by 1 base, with 10 bases between the two germline ends. The germline gives CDR1 SGHDT, CDR2 YYEEEE. This CDR3 region has 15 residues. Filled out from reference TRBV5-6 and TRBJ1-1, the complete variable domain reads DAGVTQSPTHLIKTRGQQVTLRCSPKSGHDTVSWYQQALGQGPQFIFQYYEEEERQRGNFPDRFSGHQFPNYSSELNVNALLLGDSALYLCASSLVNRENTEAFFGQGTRLTVV.

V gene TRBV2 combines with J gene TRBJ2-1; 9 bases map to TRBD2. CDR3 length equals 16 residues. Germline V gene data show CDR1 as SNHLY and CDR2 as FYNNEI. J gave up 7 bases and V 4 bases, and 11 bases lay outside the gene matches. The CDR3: CASSGPLAGLGNEQFF. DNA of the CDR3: TGTGCCAGCAGTGGACCCCTAGCGGGGCTTGGGAATGAGCAGTTCTTC.

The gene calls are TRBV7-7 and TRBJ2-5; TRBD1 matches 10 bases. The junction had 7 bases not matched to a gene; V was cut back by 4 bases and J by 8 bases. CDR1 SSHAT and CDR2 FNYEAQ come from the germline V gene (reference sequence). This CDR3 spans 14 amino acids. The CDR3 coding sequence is TGTGCCAGCAGCTCGACAGGGGGCGGTGATACCCAGTACTTC. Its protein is CASSSTGGGDTQYF.

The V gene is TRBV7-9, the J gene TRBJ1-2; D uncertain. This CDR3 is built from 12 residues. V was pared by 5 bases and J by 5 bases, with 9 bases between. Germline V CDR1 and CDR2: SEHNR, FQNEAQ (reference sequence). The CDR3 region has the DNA TGTGCCAGCAGCCCCGAGTTGTATGGCTACACCTTC. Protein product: CASSPELYGYTF.

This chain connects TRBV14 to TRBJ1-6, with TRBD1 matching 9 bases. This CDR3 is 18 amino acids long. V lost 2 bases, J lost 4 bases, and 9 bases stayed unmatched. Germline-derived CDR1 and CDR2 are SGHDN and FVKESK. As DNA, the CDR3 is TGTGCCAGCAGCCAACTTGGAGGACAGGGGAATTATAATTCACCCCTCCACTTT. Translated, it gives CASSQLGGQGNYNSPLHF.

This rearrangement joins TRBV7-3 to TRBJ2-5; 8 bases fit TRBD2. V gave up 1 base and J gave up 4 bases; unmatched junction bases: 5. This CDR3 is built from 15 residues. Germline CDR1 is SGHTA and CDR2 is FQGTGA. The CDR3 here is CASSLSGGPGETQYF. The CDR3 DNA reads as TGTGCCAGCAGCTTAAGCGGGGGGCCGGGAGAGACCCAGTACTTC.

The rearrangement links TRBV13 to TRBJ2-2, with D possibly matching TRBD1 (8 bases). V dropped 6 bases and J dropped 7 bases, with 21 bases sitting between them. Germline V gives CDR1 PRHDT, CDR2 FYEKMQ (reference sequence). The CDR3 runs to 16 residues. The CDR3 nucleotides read TGTGCCAGCAGGGACGGGGGGACAGGAGTAAACGGGGAGCTGTTTTTT. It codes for CASRDGGTGVNGELFF.

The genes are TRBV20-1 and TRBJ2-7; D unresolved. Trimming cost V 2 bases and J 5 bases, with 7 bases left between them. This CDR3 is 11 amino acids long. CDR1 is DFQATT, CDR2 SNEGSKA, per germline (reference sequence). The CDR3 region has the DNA TGCAGTGCTAGAATCGAGGACGAGCAGTACTTC. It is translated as CSARIEDEQYF.

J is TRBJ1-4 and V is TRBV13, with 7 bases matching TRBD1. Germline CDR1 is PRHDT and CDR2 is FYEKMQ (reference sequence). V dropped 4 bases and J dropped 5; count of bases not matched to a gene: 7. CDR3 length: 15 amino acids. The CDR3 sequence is CASSYEGTENEKLFF. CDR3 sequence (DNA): TGTGCCAGCAGCTATGAGGGGACAGAGAATGAAAAACTGTTTTTT.

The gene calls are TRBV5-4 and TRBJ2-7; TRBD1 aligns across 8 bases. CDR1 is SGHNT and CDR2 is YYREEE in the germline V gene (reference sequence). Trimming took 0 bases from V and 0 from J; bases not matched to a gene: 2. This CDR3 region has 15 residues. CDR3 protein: CASSLETGVSYEQYF. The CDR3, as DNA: TGTGCCAGCAGCTTGGAGACAGGGGTCTCCTACGAGCAGTACTTC.

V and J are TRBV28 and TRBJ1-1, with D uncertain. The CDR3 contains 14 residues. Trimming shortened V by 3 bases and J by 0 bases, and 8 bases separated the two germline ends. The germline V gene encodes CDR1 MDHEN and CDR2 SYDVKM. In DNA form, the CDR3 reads TGTGCCAGCAGTTTTTGGCAGATGAACACTGAAGCTTTCTTT. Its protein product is CASSFWQMNTEAFF. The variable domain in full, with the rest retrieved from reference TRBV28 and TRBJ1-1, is DVKVTQSSRYLVKRTGEKVFLECVQDMDHENMFWYRQDPGLGLRLIYFSYDVKMKEKGDIPEGYSVSREKKERFSLILESASTNQTSMYLCASSFWQMNTEAFFGQGTRLTVV.

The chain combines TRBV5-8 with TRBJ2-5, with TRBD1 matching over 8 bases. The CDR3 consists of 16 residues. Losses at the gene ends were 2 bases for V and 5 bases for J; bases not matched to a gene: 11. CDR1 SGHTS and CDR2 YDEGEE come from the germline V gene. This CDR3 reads CASSLTGGRSVETQYF. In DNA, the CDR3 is TGTGCCAGCAGCTTAACAGGGGGTAGGTCGGTGGAGACCCAGTACTTC.

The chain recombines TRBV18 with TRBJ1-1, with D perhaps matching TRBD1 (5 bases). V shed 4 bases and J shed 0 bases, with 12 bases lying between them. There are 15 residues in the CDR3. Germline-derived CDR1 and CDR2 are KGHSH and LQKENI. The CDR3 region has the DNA TGTGCCAGCTCACTGCGACAGCTTATGAACACTGAAGCTTTCTTT. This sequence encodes CASSLRQLMNTEAFF.

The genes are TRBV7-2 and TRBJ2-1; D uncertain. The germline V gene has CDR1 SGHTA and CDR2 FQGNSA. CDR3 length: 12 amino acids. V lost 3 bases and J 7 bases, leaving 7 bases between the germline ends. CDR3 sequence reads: CASSFRSNEQFF. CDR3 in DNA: TGTGCCAGCAGCTTCAGATCAAATGAGCAGTTCTTC.

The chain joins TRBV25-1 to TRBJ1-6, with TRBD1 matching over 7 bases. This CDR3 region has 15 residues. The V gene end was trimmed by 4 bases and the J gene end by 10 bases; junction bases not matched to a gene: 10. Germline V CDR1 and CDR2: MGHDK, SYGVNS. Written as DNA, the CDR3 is TGTGCCAGCAGTGTGGCAGAAGGGGGCCGATCACCCCTCCACTTT. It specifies CASSVAEGGRSPLHF.

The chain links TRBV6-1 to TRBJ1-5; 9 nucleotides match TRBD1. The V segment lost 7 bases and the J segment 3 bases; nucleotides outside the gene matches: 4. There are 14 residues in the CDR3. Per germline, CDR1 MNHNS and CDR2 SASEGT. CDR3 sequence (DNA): TGTGCCAGCATTAGGGACAGGGCCAATCAGCCCCAGCATTTT. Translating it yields CASIRDRANQPQHF.

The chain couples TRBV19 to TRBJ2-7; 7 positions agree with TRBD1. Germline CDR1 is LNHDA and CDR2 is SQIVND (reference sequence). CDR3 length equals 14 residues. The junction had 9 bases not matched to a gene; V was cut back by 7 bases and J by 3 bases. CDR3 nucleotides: TGTGCCAGTAAGGCCCGGCAGGGGGACTACGAGCAGTACTTC. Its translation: CASKARQGDYEQYF.

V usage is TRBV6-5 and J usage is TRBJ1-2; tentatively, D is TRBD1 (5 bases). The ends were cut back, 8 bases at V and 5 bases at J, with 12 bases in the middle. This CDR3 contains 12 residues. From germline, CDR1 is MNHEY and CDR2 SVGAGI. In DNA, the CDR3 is TGTGCCAGCGGTAGGGGTAAATATGGCTACACCTTC. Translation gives CASGRGKYGYTF.

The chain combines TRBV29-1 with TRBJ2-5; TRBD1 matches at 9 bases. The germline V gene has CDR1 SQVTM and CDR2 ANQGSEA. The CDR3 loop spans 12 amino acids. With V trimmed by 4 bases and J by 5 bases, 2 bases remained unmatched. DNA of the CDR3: TGCAGCGTTGGACAGGGGGTTGAGACCCAGTACTTC. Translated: CSVGQGVETQYF.

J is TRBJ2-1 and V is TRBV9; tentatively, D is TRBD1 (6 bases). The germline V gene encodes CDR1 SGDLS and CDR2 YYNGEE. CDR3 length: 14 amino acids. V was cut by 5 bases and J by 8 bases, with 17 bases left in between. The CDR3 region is CASSPGTWVHEQFF. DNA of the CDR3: TGTGCCAGCAGTCCCGGGACATGGGTACATGAGCAGTTCTTC.